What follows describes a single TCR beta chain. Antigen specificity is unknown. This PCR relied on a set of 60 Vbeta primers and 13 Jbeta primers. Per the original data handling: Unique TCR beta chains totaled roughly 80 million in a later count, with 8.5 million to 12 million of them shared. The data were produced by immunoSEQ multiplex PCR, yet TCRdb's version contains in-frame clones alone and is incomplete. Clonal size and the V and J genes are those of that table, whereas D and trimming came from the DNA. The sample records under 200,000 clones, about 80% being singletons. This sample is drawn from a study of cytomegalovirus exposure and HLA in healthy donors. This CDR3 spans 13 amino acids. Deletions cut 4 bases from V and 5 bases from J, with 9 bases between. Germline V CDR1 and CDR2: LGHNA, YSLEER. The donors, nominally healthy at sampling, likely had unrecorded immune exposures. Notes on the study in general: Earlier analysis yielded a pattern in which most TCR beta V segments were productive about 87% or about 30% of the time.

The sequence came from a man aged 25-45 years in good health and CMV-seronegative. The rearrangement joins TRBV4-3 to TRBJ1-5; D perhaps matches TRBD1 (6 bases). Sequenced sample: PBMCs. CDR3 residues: CASSRDIYQPQHF. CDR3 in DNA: TGCGCCAGCAGCCGGGACATTTATCAGCCCCAGCATTTT.